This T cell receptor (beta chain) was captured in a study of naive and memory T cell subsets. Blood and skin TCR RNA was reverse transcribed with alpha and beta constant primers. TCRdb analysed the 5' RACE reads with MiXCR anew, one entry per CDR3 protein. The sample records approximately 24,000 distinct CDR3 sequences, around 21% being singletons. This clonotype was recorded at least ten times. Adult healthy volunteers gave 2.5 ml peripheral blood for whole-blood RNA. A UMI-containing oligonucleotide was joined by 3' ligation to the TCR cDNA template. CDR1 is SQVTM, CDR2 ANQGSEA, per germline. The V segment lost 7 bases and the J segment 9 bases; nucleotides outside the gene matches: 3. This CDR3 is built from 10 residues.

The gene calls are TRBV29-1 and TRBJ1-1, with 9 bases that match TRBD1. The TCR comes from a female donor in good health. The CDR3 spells CSGTGVQAFF. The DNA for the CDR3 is TGCAGCGGGACAGGGGTTCAAGCTTTCTTT. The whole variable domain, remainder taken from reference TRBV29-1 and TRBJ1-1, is SAVISQKPSRDICQRGTSLTIQCQVDSQVTMMFWYRQQPGQSLTLIATANQGSEATYESGFVIDKFPISRPNLTFSTLTVSNMSPEDSSIYLCSGTGVQAFFGQGTRLTVV.